Below are 32 T cell receptor beta chains sequenced from a single sample in a study of high-grade serous ovarian cancer treatment subgroups (dated by TCRdb to the early 2020s). Receptor amplification or capture employed the immunoSEQ multiplex PCR assay. TCRdb holds this immuneACCESS table with in-frame rearrangements only. Some clones are missing; in checked studies, unresolved V genes explain under half, and the rest has no known cause. This sample comprises 7,500 to 8,500 clones, roughly 79% of them detected only once. 11% of the sample comes from the top ten. Tumor samples were collected prior to definitive surgery or chemotherapy. The material sequenced was tumor tissue. All receptors derive from a human donor with high-grade serous ovarian cancer.

This rearrangement joins TRBV19 to TRBJ2-7; TRBD2 is a possible D gene (6 bases). V dropped 2 bases and J dropped 6 bases, with 11 bases sitting between them. The CDR3 sequence is 13 residues long. Germline CDR1 reads LNHDA; CDR2 reads SQIVND (reference sequence). The chain's CDR3 is CASSIRLGLEQYF. CDR3 DNA: TGTGCCAGTAGTATAAGACTAGGGCTCGAGCAGTACTTC.

This rearrangement joins TRBV10-1 to TRBJ2-1; 10 positions match TRBD2. After removal of 6 bases from V and 0 bases from J, the junction contained 17 bases not matched to a gene. The CDR3 loop spans 20 amino acids. From germline, CDR1 is WNHNN and CDR2 SYGVQD (reference sequence). CDR3: CASSAPPGTSAESSYNEQFF. CDR3 bases: TGCGCCAGCAGCGCCCCGCCCGGGACTAGCGCCGAGAGCTCCTACAATGAGCAGTTCTTC.

The J gene is TRBJ1-2, the V gene TRBV6-5; D unresolved. V lost 5 bases to trimming and J lost 8 bases, with 18 bases between them. Germline CDR1 MNHEY, CDR2 SVGAGI. The CDR3 loop spans 14 amino acids. The CDR3, as DNA: TGTGCCAGCAGTACCACGGGGAGGAGTGAAGGCTACACCTTC. Translation gives CASSTTGRSEGYTF.

The genes are TRBV11-2 and TRBJ1-1, with 9 bases that match TRBD1. Germline CDR1 is SGHAT and CDR2 is FQNNGV. V shed 4 bases, J shed 0 bases, and the junction held 3 bases outside the gene matches. The CDR3 totals 15 residues. The CDR3 loop reads CASSYRGPMNTEAFF. DNA of the CDR3: TGTGCCAGCAGCTACAGGGGGCCCATGAACACTGAAGCTTTCTTT.

In regard to this clone: Being one base from a much bigger clone, this may be a read error. This chain uses TRBV7-7 with TRBJ2-1; perhaps D is TRBD1 or TRBD2 (5 bases each). CDR1 is SSHAT, CDR2 FNYEAQ, per germline (reference sequence). Trimming took 2 bases from V and 7 from J, leaving 6 bases between them. The CDR3 has 12 residues. The CDR3 region is CASSLWGNEQFF. The CDR3 coding sequence is TGTGCCAGCAGCTTATGGGGGAATGAGCAGTTCTTC.

This clone showed up just a few times. The chain employs TRBV19 and TRBJ1-1, with D possibly matching TRBD1 (6 bases). V was shortened by 6 bases and J by 11 bases, with 22 bases between the two germline ends. CDR1 LNHDA and CDR2 SQIVND come from the germline V gene (reference sequence). The CDR3 contains 14 residues. For the CDR3, the DNA is TGTGCCAGTAGCCTACAGGGTCGGGGGTTATGGGCTTTCTTT. Translated: CASSLQGRGLWAFF.

This chain joins TRBV15 and TRBJ1-4; TRBD1 matches 11 bases. CDR1 and CDR2 from the germline V gene are LNHNV and YYDKDF (reference sequence). V lost 0 bases, J lost 8 bases, and 2 bases stayed unmatched. The length of the CDR3 is 15 residues. CDR3 sequence: CATSRDGTGGEKLFF. Here the CDR3 DNA reads TGTGCCACCAGCAGAGACGGGACAGGGGGGGAAAAACTGTTTTTT.

The gene calls are TRBV11-3 and TRBJ2-1; TRBD2 agrees at 16 bases. The V gene end was trimmed by 4 bases and the J gene end by 6 bases; junction bases not matched to a gene: 15. The CDR3 is 20 residues long. CDR1 and CDR2 (germline): SGHNT, YENEEA. The CDR3 is CASSSGIGTSGRALSNEQFF. CDR3 nucleotide sequence: TGTGCCAGCAGCTCAGGAATCGGGACTAGCGGGAGGGCTCTCTCCAATGAGCAGTTCTTC. The full variable domain, in which reference TRBV11-3 and TRBJ2-1 provide the parts outside the CDR3, is EAGVVQSPRYKIIEKKQPVAFWCNPISGHNTLYWYLQNLGQGPELLIRYENEEAVDDSQLPKDRFSAERLKGVDSTLKIQPAELGDSAVYLCASSSGIGTSGRALSNEQFFGPGTRLTVL.

The sample holds a few counts of this clone. V usage is TRBV5-6 and J usage is TRBJ1-2; possible D gene TRBD1, 6 bases. The CDR3 loop spans 12 amino acids. The V end was cut by 4 bases, the J end by 8 bases, with 12 bases between. Germline-derived CDR1 and CDR2 are SGHDT and YYEEEE. The CDR3 sequence is CASSPQGLGYTF. CDR3 nucleotide sequence: TGTGCCAGCAGCCCGCAGGGGTTGGGCTACACCTTC.

This sequence joins TRBV7-6 and TRBJ2-2; the match to TRBD2 covers 11 bases. The CDR3 length is 19 residues. The ends lost 1 base at V and 2 bases at J; junction bases unmatched: 9. CDR1 and CDR2 from the germline V gene are SGHVS and FNYEAQ. CDR3 loop: CASSLVPGTSGLNTGELFF. The CDR3 DNA follows: TGTGCCAGCAGCTTAGTCCCAGGGACTAGCGGACTTAACACCGGGGAGCTGTTTTTT.

The CDR3 is CASSLVGIEQFF. DNA for the CDR3: TGCGCCAGCAGCTTGGTCGGAATTGAGCAGTTCTTC. The V gene is TRBV5-1, the J gene TRBJ2-1; no reliable D call. Trimming left V 0 bases short and J 9 bases short, with 7 bases between. This CDR3 is 12 amino acids long. In germline, CDR1 is SGHRS, CDR2 YFSETQ.

CDR3 protein: CASSFDSTTARTF. In DNA form, the CDR3 reads TGTGCCAGCAGCTTTGACAGTACTACGGCTAGGACCTTC. V usage is TRBV5-6 and J usage is TRBJ1-2, with D perhaps matching TRBD1 (5 bases). V lost 2 bases and J 14 bases, leaving 19 bases between the germline ends. This CDR3 is built from 13 residues. CDR1 SGHDT and CDR2 YYEEEE come from the germline V gene.

This clone has a handful of counts. The genes are TRBV4-3 and TRBJ2-7, with 10 bases lining up with TRBD2. Per germline, CDR1 LGHNA and CDR2 YSLEER. The CDR3 covers 16 residues. V dropped 1 base and J dropped 3; count of bases not matched to a gene: 6. The CDR3 sequence is CASSQGYSGGYYEQYF. CDR3 bases: TGCGCCAGCAGCCAAGGGTATAGCGGGGGGTACTACGAGCAGTACTTC.

The gene calls are TRBV5-1 and TRBJ2-1; 12 positions agree with TRBD2. The trim removed 7 bases at V and 6 bases at J, leaving 8 bases unmatched. The germline gives CDR1 SGHRS, CDR2 YFSETQ. This CDR3 comprises 15 residues. CDR3 loop: CASRTGTSGSNEQFF. CDR3 coding DNA: TGCGCCAGCCGAACCGGGACTAGCGGGTCCAATGAGCAGTTCTTC.

The rearrangement uses TRBV7-2 and TRBJ2-7, with a weak D call TRBD2 (6 bases). Germline CDR1 reads SGHTA; CDR2 reads FQGNSA. Trimming left V 3 bases short and J 6 bases short, with 9 bases between. This CDR3 spans 12 amino acids. This CDR3 is CASSFAGGEQYF. The CDR3, as DNA: TGTGCCAGCAGCTTTGCCGGGGGCGAGCAGTACTTC.

The chain uses TRBV27 and TRBJ1-2, with a tentative D call TRBD1 (5 bases). The CDR3 is 17 amino acids. Germline lookup yields CDR1 MNHEY and CDR2 SMNVEV (reference sequence). Trimming took 3 bases from V and 0 from J, leaving 17 bases between them. CDR3 in amino acids: CASSLRGRVRANYGYTF. The CDR3 bases are TGTGCCAGCAGTTTGAGGGGCAGGGTCCGAGCTAACTATGGCTACACCTTC.

The chain combines TRBV6-4 with TRBJ1-6; 7 nucleotides align to TRBD1. The V and J ends lost 3 bases and 6 bases, in that order; junction bases with no gene match: 2. This CDR3 comprises 14 residues. CDR1 and CDR2 from the germline V gene are MRHNA and SNTAGT. CDR3 protein: CASSEQGGNSPLHF. As DNA, the CDR3 is TGTGCCAGCAGTGAGCAGGGGGGTAATTCACCCCTCCACTTT.

The gene calls are TRBV6-6 and TRBJ1-4; D gene uncertain. This CDR3 is 15 amino acids long. Per the germline V gene, CDR1 is MNHNY and CDR2 is SVGAGI (reference sequence). The V and J ends lost 2 bases and 3 bases respectively, with 10 bases between them. The CDR3 region has the DNA TGTGCCAGCAGTTACAGGAGAGGAGCTAATGAAAAACTGTTTTTT. This sequence encodes CASSYRRGANEKLFF.

The genes are TRBV10-1 and TRBJ2-1, with a weak D call TRBD2 (6 bases). The germline V and J ends were trimmed by 5 bases and 5 bases, with 13 bases remaining between them. Germline V gives CDR1 WNHNN, CDR2 SYGVQD (reference sequence). This CDR3 region has 14 residues. CDR3 DNA sequence: TGCGCCAGCAGTCGGGAGTCACTCGACAATGAGCAGTTCTTC. Translation: CASSRESLDNEQFF.

This chain joins TRBV19 and TRBJ1-2; no definite D call. The CDR3 runs to 12 residues. Germline CDR1 reads LNHDA; CDR2 reads SQIVND (reference sequence). V was shortened by 3 bases and J by 8 bases, with 10 bases between the two germline ends. In DNA, the CDR3 is TGTGCCAGTAGTATCAACGAGAGAGGCTACACCTTC. Translated: CASSINERGYTF.

The genes are TRBV21-1 and TRBJ2-7; the D call in the table, TRBD2, was not verified against the DNA. TRBV21-1 corresponds to a pseudogene. The CDR3 has 18 amino acids. DNA of the CDR3: TGTGCCAGCAGCAAAGAACCCCCATCCCCAGCGGGGAGCTACGAGCAGTACTTC. Translated, it gives CASSKEPPSPAGSYEQYF.

This clone was picked up a small number of times. The gene calls are TRBV2 and TRBJ1-1; D not resolved. CDR1 and CDR2 from the germline V gene are SNHLY and FYNNEI. Trimming removed 1 base at V and 9 bases at J, with 18 bases between. CDR3 size: 15 residues. The CDR3 DNA follows: TGTGCCAGCAGTGAAGTCGAGGGAGGGAGTTCGAAAGCTTTCTTT. Translation gives CASSEVEGGSSKAFF.

J is TRBJ2-5 and V is TRBV4-1; TRBD2 agrees at 7 bases. The J call may be mistaken, given a closer DNA end match to TRBJ2-7. Germline V CDR1 and CDR2: MGHRA, YSYEKL. The CDR3 extends over 14 amino acids. This CDR3 reads CASSQVLAAYEQYF. CDR3 nucleotides: TGCGCCAGCAGCCAAGTGCTAGCGGCCTACGAGCAGTACTTC.

V usage is TRBV7-6 and J usage is TRBJ1-1; D might be TRBD1 (6 bases). The CDR3 covers 15 residues. Per the germline V gene, CDR1 is SGHVS and CDR2 is FNYEAQ. Trimming pared 0 bases from V and 1 base from J, leaving 9 bases between. The CDR3 DNA sequence: TGTGCCAGCAGCTTAGCGGGACACCCGAACACTGAAGCTTTCTTT. It translates to CASSLAGHPNTEAFF.

The chain couples TRBV5-1 to TRBJ2-1, with 12 bases fitting TRBD2. The V gene's germline CDR1 is SGHRS and CDR2 YFSETQ. This CDR3 contains 16 residues. Germline trimming cut 2 bases from V and 4 bases from J; bases unmatched to any gene: 4. The CDR3 is CASSFGTSGPYNEQFF. In nucleotides, the CDR3 is TGCGCCAGCAGCTTTGGGACTAGCGGGCCTTACAATGAGCAGTTCTTC.

This sequence joins TRBV10-3 and TRBJ2-1; TRBD2 might be the D (7 bases). Germline assignment: CDR1 ENHRY and CDR2 SYGVKD. The length of the CDR3 is 15 residues. The V and J ends lost 0 bases and 8 bases respectively, with 14 bases between them. The CDR3 sequence is CAISESEEGGDEQFF. The CDR3 DNA follows: TGTGCCATCAGTGAGTCAGAGGAGGGGGGGGATGAGCAGTTCTTC.

The chain combines TRBV7-8 with TRBJ1-5; the D is unclear. The CDR3 runs 15 residues. The germline V gene encodes CDR1 SGHVS and CDR2 FQNEAQ. V lost 5 bases, J lost 0 bases, and 11 bases lay in between. The DNA of the CDR3 is TGTGCCAGCAGCCCCCTGACCTATAGCAATCAGCCCCAGCATTTT. It encodes CASSPLTYSNQPQHF.

The chain combines TRBV20-1 with TRBJ2-3; no clear D gene. The germline V gene has CDR1 DFQATT and CDR2 SNEGSKA (reference sequence). The CDR3 runs to 11 residues. With 6 bases removed from V and 2 bases from J, the gap between germline ends came to 6 bases. The CDR3 DNA reads as TGCAGTGCCGGAGCCACAGATACGCAGTATTTT. It encodes CSAGATDTQYF.

This rearrangement joins TRBV28 to TRBJ2-3, with 9 bases that match TRBD2. Germline trimming cut 9 bases from V and 2 bases from J; bases unmatched to any gene: 6. CDR1 and CDR2 from the germline V gene are MDHEN and SYDVKM. This CDR3 spans 14 amino acids. CDR3 in amino acids: CASSPSGITDTQYF. The CDR3 coding sequence is TGTGCCAGTTCCCCTAGCGGGATCACAGATACGCAGTATTTT.

The V gene is TRBV21-1, the J gene TRBJ1-5; no DNA check was done on the table's D call, TRBD1. TRBV21-1 is a pseudogene locus. This CDR3 has 16 residues. The CDR3 protein is CASSSGTGGFSQPQHF. CDR3 nucleotide sequence: TGTGCCAGCAGCAGTGGGACAGGGGGCTTTAGTCAGCCCCAGCATTTT.

The chain carries TRBV5-1 and TRBJ2-3; TRBD1 agrees at 8 bases. Germline CDR1 and CDR2: SGHRS and YFSETQ. Trimming removed 4 bases from V and 3 bases from J; junction bases left unmatched: 10. This CDR3 contains 16 residues. The CDR3 is CASSGASGTGTDTQYF. CDR3 nucleotide sequence: TGCGCCAGCAGCGGAGCCTCCGGGACAGGAACAGATACGCAGTATTTT.

J is TRBJ2-5 and V is TRBV30; D possibly corresponds to TRBD2 (5 bases). Germline V gene data show CDR1 as GTSNPN and CDR2 as SVGIG (reference sequence). The V end lost 1 base, the J end lost 2 bases, and 11 bases lay between the germline ends. The CDR3 totals 14 residues. The CDR3 coding sequence is TGTGCCTGGAGTGCCCGGGATCTTCAAGAGACCCAGTACTTC. Protein: CAWSARDLQETQYF.